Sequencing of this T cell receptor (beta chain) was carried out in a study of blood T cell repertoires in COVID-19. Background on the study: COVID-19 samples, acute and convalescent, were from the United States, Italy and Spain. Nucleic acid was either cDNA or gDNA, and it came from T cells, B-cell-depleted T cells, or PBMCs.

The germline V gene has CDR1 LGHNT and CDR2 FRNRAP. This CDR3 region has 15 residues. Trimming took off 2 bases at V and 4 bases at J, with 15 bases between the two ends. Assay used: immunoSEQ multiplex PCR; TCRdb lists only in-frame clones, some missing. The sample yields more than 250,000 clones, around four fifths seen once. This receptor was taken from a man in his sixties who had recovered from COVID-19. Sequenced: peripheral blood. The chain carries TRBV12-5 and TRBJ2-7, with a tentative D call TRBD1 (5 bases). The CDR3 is CASGLFPGCRYEQYF. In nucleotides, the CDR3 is TGTGCTAGTGGTTTGTTCCCAGGGTGTCGGTACGAGCAGTACTTC.